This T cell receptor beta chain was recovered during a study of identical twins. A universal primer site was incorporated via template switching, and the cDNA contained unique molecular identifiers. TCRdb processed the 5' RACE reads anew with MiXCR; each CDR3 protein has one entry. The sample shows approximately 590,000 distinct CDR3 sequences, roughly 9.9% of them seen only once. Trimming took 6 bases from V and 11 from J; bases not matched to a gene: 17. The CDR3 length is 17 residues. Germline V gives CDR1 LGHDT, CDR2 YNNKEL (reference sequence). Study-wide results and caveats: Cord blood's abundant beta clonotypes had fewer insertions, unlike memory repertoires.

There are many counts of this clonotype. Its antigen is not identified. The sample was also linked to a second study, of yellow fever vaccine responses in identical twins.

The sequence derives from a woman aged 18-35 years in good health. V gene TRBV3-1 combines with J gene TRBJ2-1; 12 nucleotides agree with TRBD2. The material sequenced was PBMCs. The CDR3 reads CASSYSEWRLAGAQQFF. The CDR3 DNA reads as TGTGCCAGCAGTTATAGCGAGTGGCGACTAGCGGGGGCCCAGCAGTTCTTC.